This TCR beta chain was documented in a study of shared clonotypes between healthy human individuals (dated by TCRdb to between 2020 and 2021). Regarding the research as a whole: The cohort comprised a couple of women and a few men aged 18 to 49 years. For each donor, CD4 naive and CD4 memory were each given three plates, CD8 naive was given two plates, and CD8 memory was given one plate. To estimate repertoire size and how much clonotype sharing occurs between individuals, the study deeply sequenced the blood TCR repertoires of five or six healthy adults. To increase sequencing depth and limit assay-specific biases, different laboratories used diverse techniques to prepare libraries and sequence TCR repertoires. Between about 0.8 and 9 billion PBMCs per donor were obtained by leukapheresis.

Broader findings and caveats from the paper: Even with the large sequencing depth, rarefaction of the sorted-subset datasets indicated that sequencing was incomplete. Larger estimated clonotype richness was generally found for naive subsets than for memory subsets. Sharing across a handful of donors was observed for around 5% of naive CD4, 3% to 4% of naive CD8, over 2% of memory CD4, and around 0.42% of memory CD8 clonotypes. The small number of donors limited the genetic and exposure-history diversity represented. Sampling was restricted to blood, and TCR repertoires in tissue are likely to differ from TCR repertoires in blood. Pairwise subsampling indicated that sequencing depth was expected to affect the degree of clonotype sharing among donors. Clonotypes shared by all four sorted-subset donors showed higher generation probabilities than non-shared clonotypes.

Turning to this clone: Its antigen is still unknown. Base qualities are not provided; no much larger clone lies one nucleotide away.

Using the deep immunoSEQ assay, multiplex PCR amplified TCR CDR3 regions from genomic DNA. Genomic DNA extracted from each cell subset was distributed evenly over all wells of several immunoSEQ 96-well plates, and each plate served as one replicate. For sorted subsets, roughly 190 ng of genomic DNA, equivalent to 25,000 to 35,000 T cell genomes, went into each replicate PCR. The purified libraries were quantified using a Qubit 3.0 fluorometer, sized with a Bioanalyzer 2100, and then quantified again using the KAPA Library Quantification kit. Each immunoSEQ 96-well plate was sequenced on its own single-read 150-cycle Illumina NextSeq 550 flow cell. Per the original workflow: Because the immunoSEQ output held only junctional sequences and lacked quality scores, the filtering could not match the filtering applied to full-length reads. Sequences were annotated with PyIR, a Python wrapper for IgBLAST v1.9, and V/J genes and CDR3 were assigned using IMGT germline references. Reads were removed for weak V/J assignments (E-value above 1e-6), missing CDR3, stop codons, out-of-frame junctions, or ambiguous translated residues. V3J clonotypes were defined by identical inferred V gene, J gene, and CDR3 amino acid sequence. The percentage overlap between two repertoires was calculated by dividing the number of shared unique clonotypes by the size of the smaller repertoire. Three approaches were used to assess repertoire richness: RTK rarefaction, the Chao1 estimator, and Recon v2.1 estimates of unobserved clonotypes. For all TCRbeta clonotypes obtained by the gDNA method from a few donors, generation probabilities were computed with OLGA. TCRdb stores this immuneACCESS table with in-frame sequences only. Part of the clones is absent; in the studies checked, under half of the shortfall reflects unresolved V genes, and no reason is known for the rest. V and J calls and clone size come straight from that table; D and trimming were deduced from the DNA. This sample holds under 2,500,000 clones; approximately 94% were observed only once. The biggest ten clones account for over 0.1% of the sample.

The V and J ends are trimmed by 3 bases and 4 bases, leaving 21 bases between them. The germline V gene (reference sequence) provides CDR1 GTSNPN and CDR2 SVGIG. The CDR3, cysteine through phenylalanine, is 16 amino acids long. Here the CDR3 DNA is all that survives: 48 bases in frame from base 1. The donors were healthy, HIV-negative adults who had no recently reported acute infections or vaccinations. Only Caucasian adults living in Nashville, Tennessee, USA were represented among the donors. Magnetic negative selection was used to enrich CD4+ T cells, after which naive cells were positively selected on CD45RA and the negative fraction became the memory subset. Blood was collected by leukapheresis, and PBMCs were isolated by Ficoll-Histopaque density gradient centrifugation and then cryopreserved in liquid nitrogen vapor phase. Analytical flow cytometry was used to check the purity and quantity of each magnetically sorted T cell population. Genomic DNA was isolated from every sorted fraction and measured by UV absorbance on a Nanodrop 2000c.

The sequencing sample was made of naive CD4+ T cells sorted from blood. What this sample's cell subset or site label stands for: CD45RA+ positively selected. The chain uses TRBV30 and TRBJ1-1; TRBD1 is possibly the D segment (6 matching bases). This clonotype originated in a young man in good health. The CDR3 protein: CAWRSPFAGGGTEAFF. The nucleotides read TGTGCCTGGAGATCCCCCTTCGCGGGGGGCGGCACTGAAGCTTTCTTT.